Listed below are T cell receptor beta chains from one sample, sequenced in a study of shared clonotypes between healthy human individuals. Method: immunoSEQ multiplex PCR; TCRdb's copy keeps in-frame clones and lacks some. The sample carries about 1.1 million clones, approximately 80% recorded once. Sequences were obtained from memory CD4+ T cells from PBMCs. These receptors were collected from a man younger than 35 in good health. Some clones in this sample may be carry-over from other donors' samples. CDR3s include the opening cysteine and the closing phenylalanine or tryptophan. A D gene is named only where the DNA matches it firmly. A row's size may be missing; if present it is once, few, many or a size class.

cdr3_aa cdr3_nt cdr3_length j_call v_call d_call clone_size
CASSVPGQGDEKLFF TGTGCCAGCAGCGTCCCGGGACAGGGAGATGAAAAACTGTTTTTT 15 TRBJ1-4 TRBV7-6 TRBD1 NA
CASSLGGLPYNEQFF TGTGCCAGCAGCTTAGGGGGACTACCTTACAATGAGCAGTTCTTC 15 TRBJ2-1 TRBV7-8 TRBD2 NA
CASSLQGAGQGTPQYF TGCGCCAGCAGCTTGCAGGGGGCGGGACAGGGTACTCCGCAGTACTTC 16 TRBJ2-7 TRBV5-1 TRBD1 NA
CASRTIYKQYF TGTGCCAGCAGGACTATATACAAGCAGTATTTT 11 TRBJ2-3 TRBV27 NA once
CASRDGGELAKNIQYF TGTGCCAGCAGGGATGGCGGGGAACTAGCCAAAAACATTCAGTACTTC 16 TRBJ2-4 TRBV6-6 NA many
CALKSGTGGYEQYF TGTGCGCTAAAGTCCGGGACAGGGGGCTACGAGCAGTACTTC 14 TRBJ2-7 TRBV2 TRBD1 NA
CASRPQAGIKDGYTF TGCGCCAGCAGGCCCCAGGCAGGGATTAAGGATGGCTACACCTTC 15 TRBJ1-2 TRBV5-1 NA NA
CSVGDNEKLFF TGCAGTGTAGGAGACAATGAAAAACTGTTTTTT 11 TRBJ1-4 TRBV20-1 NA once
CARPHQASGRGEQFF TGTGCCAGGCCTCATCAGGCTAGCGGGAGGGGTGAGCAGTTCTTC 15 TRBJ2-1 TRBV19 TRBD2 NA
CASSVSRSGRWGETQYF TGTGCCAGCAGTGTCTCTCGTAGCGGGAGGTGGGGAGAGACCCAGTACTTC 17 TRBJ2-5 TRBV6-4 TRBD2 NA
CASSRQVSSYEQYF TGTGCCAGTAGTAGACAGGTGAGCTCCTACGAGCAGTACTTC 14 TRBJ2-7 TRBV19 NA NA
CASSQVGRAKGNEQFF TGTGCCAGCAGCCAAGTCGGGAGGGCCAAAGGCAATGAGCAGTTCTTC 16 TRBJ2-1 TRBV14 TRBD2 NA
CASSPRLAGVKNIQYF TGTGCCAGCAGCCCTAGACTAGCCGGGGTGAAAAACATTCAGTACTTC 16 TRBJ2-4 TRBV7-9 TRBD2 NA
CAWSVGLAGVRETQYF TGTGCCTGGAGCGTCGGACTAGCGGGAGTACGAGAGACCCAGTACTTC 16 TRBJ2-5 TRBV30 TRBD2 NA
CASSIAGYYNEQFF TGTGCCAGCAGCATTGCGGGATACTACAATGAGCAGTTCTTC 14 TRBJ2-1 TRBV9 NA NA
CAWSQGLNTEAFF TGTGCCTGGAGTCAGGGCCTGAACACTGAAGCTTTCTTT 13 TRBJ1-1 TRBV30 NA few
CASSVTGANTEAFF TGTGCCAGCAGTGTGACAGGAGCTAACACTGAAGCTTTCTTT 14 TRBJ1-1 TRBV6-1 NA NA
CASSLGQGAIADTQYF TGTGCCAGTAGTCTCGGACAGGGGGCTATTGCAGATACGCAGTATTTT 16 TRBJ2-3 TRBV19 TRBD1 NA
CASSFSYSYEQYF TGTGCCAGCAGCTTCAGTTACTCCTACGAGCAGTACTTC 13 TRBJ2-7 TRBV7-2 NA once
CASSSRLGGRELFF TGTGCCAGCAGCTCCCGACTAGGAGGGAGGGAGCTGTTTTTT 14 TRBJ2-2 TRBV9 NA NA
CAWSPFWVGRRFDTGELFF TGTGCCTGGAGTCCTTTCTGGGTGGGGCGCCGTTTCGACACCGGGGAGCTGTTTTTT 19 TRBJ2-2 TRBV30 NA few
CASSLGGRDYNEQFF TGTGCCAGCAGCTTAGGAGGCAGGGACTACAATGAGCAGTTCTTC 15 TRBJ2-1 TRBV7-2 NA NA